A single sample is the source of the 10 T cell receptor beta chains below, sequenced in a study of cytomegalovirus exposure and HLA in healthy donors. TCRdb's copy holds only in-frame clones and misses some; the assay was immunoSEQ multiplex PCR. Seen here are approximately 150,000 clones, about 85% observed once, and the top ten hold approximately 2%. The sequenced material came from PBMCs. All receptors come from a man aged 25-40 years in good health and CMV-seropositive.

The rearrangement links TRBV29-1 to TRBJ2-7, with a weak D call TRBD2 (7 bases). The CDR3 has 13 residues. From germline, CDR1 is SQVTM and CDR2 ANQGSEA. V lost 5 bases to trimming and J lost 4 bases, with 15 bases between them. DNA of the CDR3: TGCAGCGTTTGGGGGCGGGGGAGATACGAGCAGTACTTC. As protein: CSVWGRGRYEQYF.

This chain links TRBV9 with TRBJ1-5; D call uncertain. The germline CDR1 and CDR2 sequences are SGDLS and YYNGEE. This CDR3 has 14 amino acids. Between the trimmed V and J ends, which lost 3 bases and 7 bases, there was a span of 14 bases. DNA of the CDR3: TGTGCCAGCAGCGCCCTCGCACCGAGGCAGCCCCAGCATTTT. Protein product: CASSALAPRQPQHF. Looking up the rest from reference TRBV9 and TRBJ1-5 gives the full variable domain: DSGVTQTPKHLITATGQRVTLRCSPRSGDLSVYWYQQSLDQGLQFLIQYYNGEERAKGNILERFSAQQFPDLHSELNLSSLELGDSALYFCASSALAPRQPQHFGDGTRLSIL.

J is TRBJ2-1 and V is TRBV5-1, with D possibly being TRBD1 (5 bases). The germline gives CDR1 SGHRS, CDR2 YFSETQ. Trimming cost V 4 bases and J 12 bases, with 26 bases left between them. The CDR3 is 16 residues long. The CDR3 nucleotides are TGCGCCAGCAGCATTTCACACCGCTCGCGGACACCGTCGCAGTTCTTC. Encoded protein: CASSISHRSRTPSQFF.

The chain couples TRBV11-2 to TRBJ2-1; 8 bases align to TRBD2. Germline V gives CDR1 SGHAT, CDR2 FQNNGV. V shed 6 bases and J 4 bases; nucleotides not matched to a gene: 11. The CDR3 consists of 16 residues. The CDR3 here is CASRNGRGGVYNEQFF. CDR3 coding DNA: TGTGCCAGCAGAAATGGACGGGGGGGCGTTTACAATGAGCAGTTCTTC.

The V and J genes are TRBV7-2 and TRBJ2-3; no definite D call. V was shortened by 2 bases and J by 2 bases, with 8 bases between the two germline ends. The germline gives CDR1 SGHTA, CDR2 FQGNSA. This CDR3 contains 14 residues. For the CDR3, the DNA is TGTGCCAGCAGCTTATCCCTGGCCACAGATACGCAGTATTTT. Translating gives CASSLSLATDTQYF.

The V gene is TRBV4-3, the J gene TRBJ2-1; unclear D gene. This CDR3 comprises 15 residues. Germline V gene data show CDR1 as LGHNA and CDR2 as YSLEER. Trimming took 1 base from V and 0 from J, leaving 7 bases between them. CDR3 nucleotide sequence: TGCGCCAGCAGCCAAGGACGGAGCTCCTACAATGAGCAGTTCTTC. Its translation: CASSQGRSSYNEQFF.

This clone was found once. The chain uses TRBV5-4 and TRBJ1-4; a weak D match, TRBD1 (5 bases). Trimming left V 5 bases short and J 6 bases short, with 17 bases between. The germline CDR1 and CDR2 sequences are SGHNT and YYREEE (reference sequence). The CDR3 extends over 15 amino acids. The CDR3 nucleotides read TGTGCCAGCAGTCGGGCGGGGGGATGGGATGAAAAACTGTTTTTT. Translating gives CASSRAGGWDEKLFF.

This chain joins TRBV19 and TRBJ2-1; D perhaps matches TRBD2 (6 bases). CDR3 length: 12 amino acids. Per germline, CDR1 LNHDA and CDR2 SQIVND (reference sequence). The V and J ends lost 4 bases and 9 bases respectively, with 10 bases between them. The CDR3 is CASSTQRAEQFF. The CDR3 DNA reads as TGTGCCAGTAGTACCCAGCGGGCTGAGCAGTTCTTC.

This clone appeared a single time. This rearrangement joins TRBV5-8 to TRBJ2-3; 15 bases map to TRBD2. This CDR3 contains 17 residues. J lost 0 bases, V lost 4 bases, and 3 bases had no gene match. The germline CDR1 and CDR2 sequences are SGHTS and YDEGEE. CDR3 DNA: TGTGCCAGCAGCGCGGGGACTAGCGGGGGGAGCACAGATACGCAGTATTTT. Its protein product is CASSAGTSGGSTDTQYF. The full variable domain, with the rest looked up from reference TRBV5-8 and TRBJ2-3, is EAGVTQSPTHLIKTRGQQATLRCSPISGHTSVYWYQQALGLGLQFLLWYDEGEERNRGNFPPRFSGRQFPNYSSELNVNALELEDSALYLCASSAGTSGGSTDTQYFGPGTRLTVL.

The chain recombines TRBV29-1 with TRBJ2-1, with 10 bases identical to TRBD2. The CDR3 spans 13 residues. Looked up from germline, CDR1 is SQVTM and CDR2 is ANQGSEA. Trimming took 5 bases from V and 8 from J; bases not matched to a gene: 6. For the CDR3, the DNA is TGCAGCGTTTCTAGCGGGGGCCGGCATGAGCAGTTCTTC. It is translated as CSVSSGGRHEQFF.